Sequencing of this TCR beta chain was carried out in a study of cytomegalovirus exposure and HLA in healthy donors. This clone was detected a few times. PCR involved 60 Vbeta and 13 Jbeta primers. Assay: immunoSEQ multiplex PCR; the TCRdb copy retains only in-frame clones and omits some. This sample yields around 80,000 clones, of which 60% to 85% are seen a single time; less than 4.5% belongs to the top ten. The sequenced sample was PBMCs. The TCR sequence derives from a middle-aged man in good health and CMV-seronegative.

The CDR3 DNA reads as TGTGCCAGCAGCCAAGATAGGACCGGGACAGGCTACACCTTC. Its translation is CASSQDRTGTGYTF. J is TRBJ1-2 and V is TRBV4-2; perhaps TRBD1 as D (6 bases). Germline loops: CDR1 LGHNA, CDR2 YNFKEQ. The CDR3 sequence is 14 residues long. V dropped 0 bases and J dropped 8 bases, with 13 bases sitting between them.